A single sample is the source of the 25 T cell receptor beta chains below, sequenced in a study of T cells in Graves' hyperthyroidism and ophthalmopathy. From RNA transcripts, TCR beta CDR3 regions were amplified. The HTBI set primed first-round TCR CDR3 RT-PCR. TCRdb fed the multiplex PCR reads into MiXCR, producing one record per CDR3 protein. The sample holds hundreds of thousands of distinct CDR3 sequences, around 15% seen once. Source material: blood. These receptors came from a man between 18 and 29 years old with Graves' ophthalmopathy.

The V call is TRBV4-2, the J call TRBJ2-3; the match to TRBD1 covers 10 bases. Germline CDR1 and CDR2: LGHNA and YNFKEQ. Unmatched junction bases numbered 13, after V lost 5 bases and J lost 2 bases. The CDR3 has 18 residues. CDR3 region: CASSSRTGGISDTDTQYF. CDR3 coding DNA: TGTGCCAGCAGCTCCCGGACAGGGGGGATATCTGACACAGATACGCAGTATTTT.

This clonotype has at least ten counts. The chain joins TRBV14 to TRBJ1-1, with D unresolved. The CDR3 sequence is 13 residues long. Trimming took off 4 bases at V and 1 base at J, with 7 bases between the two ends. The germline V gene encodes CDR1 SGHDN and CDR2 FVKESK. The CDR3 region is CASSRQPNTEAFF. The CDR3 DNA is TGTGCCAGCAGCCGTCAGCCGAACACTGAAGCTTTCTTT.

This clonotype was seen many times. The CDR3 is CSAMETSGTDTQYF. The DNA for the CDR3 is TGCAGTGCCATGGAGACTAGCGGCACAGATACGCAGTATTTT. This chain connects TRBV20-1 to TRBJ2-3, with 8 bases fitting TRBD2. Germline lookup yields CDR1 DFQATT and CDR2 SNEGSKA (reference sequence). After removal of 6 bases from V and 1 base from J, the junction contained 6 bases not matched to a gene. This CDR3 contains 14 residues.

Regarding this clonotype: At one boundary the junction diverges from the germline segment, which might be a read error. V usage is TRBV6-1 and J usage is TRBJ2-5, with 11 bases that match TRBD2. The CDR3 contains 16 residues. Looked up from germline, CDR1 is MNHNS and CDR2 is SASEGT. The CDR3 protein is CASSETLAGGQETQHF. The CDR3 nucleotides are TGTGCCAGCAGTGAAACTCTAGCGGGGGGTCAAGAGACCCAGCACTTC.

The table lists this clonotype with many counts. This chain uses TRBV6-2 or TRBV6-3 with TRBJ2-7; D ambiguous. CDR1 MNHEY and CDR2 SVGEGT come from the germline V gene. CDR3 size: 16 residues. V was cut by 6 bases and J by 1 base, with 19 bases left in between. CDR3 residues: CASSPGSSAASYEQYF. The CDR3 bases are TGTGCCAGCAGCCCGGGTTCTTCGGCAGCGTCCTACGAGCAGTACTTC.

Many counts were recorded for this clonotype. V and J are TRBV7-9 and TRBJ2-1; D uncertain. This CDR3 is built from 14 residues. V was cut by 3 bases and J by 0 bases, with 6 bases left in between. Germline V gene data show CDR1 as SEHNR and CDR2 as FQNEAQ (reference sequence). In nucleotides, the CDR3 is TGTGCCAGCAGCTTCGGGCCCTCCTACAATGAGCAGTTCTTC. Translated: CASSFGPSYNEQFF.

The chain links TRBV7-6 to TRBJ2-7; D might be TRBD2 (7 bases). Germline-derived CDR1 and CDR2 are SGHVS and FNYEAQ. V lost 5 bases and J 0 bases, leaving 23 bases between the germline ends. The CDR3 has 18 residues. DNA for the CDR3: TGTGCCAGCAGCCCATCGCGGGGGCACCCCTTAAGCTCCTACGAGCAGTACTTC. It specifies CASSPSRGHPLSSYEQYF.

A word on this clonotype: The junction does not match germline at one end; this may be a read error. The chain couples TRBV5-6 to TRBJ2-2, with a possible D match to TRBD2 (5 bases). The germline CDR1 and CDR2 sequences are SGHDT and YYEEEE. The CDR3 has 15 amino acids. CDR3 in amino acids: CASSRVSSNTGELLF. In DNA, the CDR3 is TGTGCCAGCAGCAGAGTCTCATCGAACACCGGGGAGCTGCTTTTT.

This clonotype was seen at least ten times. In DNA form, the CDR3 reads TGTGCCAGCAGTTTATTGGTGGCGACGGATGGCAAAAACATTCAGTACTTC. Its translation: CASSLLVATDGKNIQYF. The rearrangement links TRBV27 to TRBJ2-4; D not certain. V gave up 1 base and J gave up 3 bases, with 16 bases separating them. This CDR3 contains 17 residues. CDR1 is MNHEY, CDR2 SMNVEV, per germline (reference sequence).

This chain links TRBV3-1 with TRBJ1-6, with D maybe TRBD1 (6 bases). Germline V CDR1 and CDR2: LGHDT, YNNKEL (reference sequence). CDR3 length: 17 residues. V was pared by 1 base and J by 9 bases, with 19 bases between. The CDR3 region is CASSQGTVSVQSSPLHF. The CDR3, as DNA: TGTGCCAGCAGCCAAGGGACAGTATCAGTCCAGAGTTCACCCCTCCACTTT.

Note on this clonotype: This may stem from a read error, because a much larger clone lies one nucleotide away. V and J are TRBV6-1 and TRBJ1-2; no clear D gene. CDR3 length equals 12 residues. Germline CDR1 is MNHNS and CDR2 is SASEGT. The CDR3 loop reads CAGSPLDYGYTF. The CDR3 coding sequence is TGTGCCGGCAGCCCGCTTGACTATGGCTACACCTTC.

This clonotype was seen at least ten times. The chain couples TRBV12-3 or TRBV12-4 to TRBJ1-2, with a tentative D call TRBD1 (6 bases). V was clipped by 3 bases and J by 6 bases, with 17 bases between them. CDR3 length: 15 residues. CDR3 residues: CASSFTLDSYNGYTF. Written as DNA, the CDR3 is TGTGCCAGCAGTTTTACTTTGGACAGTTACAATGGCTACACCTTC.

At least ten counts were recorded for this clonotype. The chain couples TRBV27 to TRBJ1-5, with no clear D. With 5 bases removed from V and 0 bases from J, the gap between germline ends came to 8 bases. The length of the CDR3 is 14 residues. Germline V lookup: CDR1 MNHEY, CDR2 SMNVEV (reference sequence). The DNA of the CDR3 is TGTGCCAGCAGTCCGGTTTTTAGCAATCAGCCCCAGCATTTT. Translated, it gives CASSPVFSNQPQHF.

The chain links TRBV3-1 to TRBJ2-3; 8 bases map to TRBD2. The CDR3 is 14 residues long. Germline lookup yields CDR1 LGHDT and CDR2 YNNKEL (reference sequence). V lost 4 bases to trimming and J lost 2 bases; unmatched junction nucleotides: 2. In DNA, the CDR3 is TGTGCCAGCAGCCCACTAGCGGCCACAGATACGCAGTATTTT. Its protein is CASSPLAATDTQYF.

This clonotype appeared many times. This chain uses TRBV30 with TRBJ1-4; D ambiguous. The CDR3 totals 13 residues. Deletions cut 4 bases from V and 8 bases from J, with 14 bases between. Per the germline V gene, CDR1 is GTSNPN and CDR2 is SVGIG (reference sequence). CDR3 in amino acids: CAWTTPGREKLFF. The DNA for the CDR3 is TGTGCCTGGACGACCCCGGGCCGGGAAAAACTGTTTTTT.

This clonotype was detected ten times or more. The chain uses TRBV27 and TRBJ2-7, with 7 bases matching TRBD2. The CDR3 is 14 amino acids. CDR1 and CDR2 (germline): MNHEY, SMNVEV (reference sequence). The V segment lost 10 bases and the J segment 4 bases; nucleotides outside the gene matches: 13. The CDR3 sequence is CATQGVAGVYEQYF. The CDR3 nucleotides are TGTGCCACCCAAGGGGTTGCGGGGGTATACGAGCAGTACTTC.

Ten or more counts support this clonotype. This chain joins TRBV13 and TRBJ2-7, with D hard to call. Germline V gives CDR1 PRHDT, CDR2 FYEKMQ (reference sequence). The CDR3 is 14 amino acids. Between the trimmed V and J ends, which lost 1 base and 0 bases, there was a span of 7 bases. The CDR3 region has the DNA TGTGCCAGCAGCTTAGCGTTTAACTCCTACGAGCAGTACTTC. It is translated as CASSLAFNSYEQYF.

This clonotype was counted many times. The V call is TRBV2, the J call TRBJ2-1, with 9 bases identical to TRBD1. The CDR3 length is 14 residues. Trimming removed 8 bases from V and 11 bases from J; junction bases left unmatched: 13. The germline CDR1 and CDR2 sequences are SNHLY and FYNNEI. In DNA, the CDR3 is TGTGCCAGCCAACGAACAGGGGGCGAACTTAAGCAGTTCTTC. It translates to CASQRTGGELKQFF.

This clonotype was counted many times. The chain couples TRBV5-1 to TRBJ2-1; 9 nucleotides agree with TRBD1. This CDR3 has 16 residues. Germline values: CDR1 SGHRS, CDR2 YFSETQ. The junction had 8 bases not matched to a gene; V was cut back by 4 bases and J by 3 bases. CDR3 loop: CASSPLDRGIYNEQFF. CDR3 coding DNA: TGCGCCAGCAGCCCCCTCGACAGGGGGATCTACAATGAGCAGTTCTTC.

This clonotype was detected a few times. The CDR3: CASSVISGGPNEQFF. The CDR3 bases are TGTGCCAGCAGCGTTATTAGCGGGGGGCCAAATGAGCAGTTCTTC. V usage is TRBV9 and J usage is TRBJ2-1, with TRBD2 matching 10 bases. There are 15 residues in the CDR3. Germline V gives CDR1 SGDLS, CDR2 YYNGEE. Losses at the gene ends were 2 bases for V and 7 bases for J; bases not matched to a gene: 6.

The CDR3 DNA sequence: TGTGCCAGTAGTCGACAGGGGGCCCTCTTCTCTGGGGCCAACGTCCTGACTTTC. This gives the protein CASSRQGALFSGANVLTF. The chain joins TRBV19 to TRBJ2-6; TRBD1 aligns across 10 bases. Germline V gives CDR1 LNHDA, CDR2 SQIVND (reference sequence). V trimming: 5 bases; J trimming: 0 bases; junction bases outside the gene matches: 7. The CDR3 extends over 18 amino acids.

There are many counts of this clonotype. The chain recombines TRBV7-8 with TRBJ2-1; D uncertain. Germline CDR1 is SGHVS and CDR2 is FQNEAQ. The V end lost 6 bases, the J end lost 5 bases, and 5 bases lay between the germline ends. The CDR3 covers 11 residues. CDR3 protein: CASRQDNEQFF. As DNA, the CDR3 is TGTGCCAGCAGGCAGGACAATGAGCAGTTCTTC.

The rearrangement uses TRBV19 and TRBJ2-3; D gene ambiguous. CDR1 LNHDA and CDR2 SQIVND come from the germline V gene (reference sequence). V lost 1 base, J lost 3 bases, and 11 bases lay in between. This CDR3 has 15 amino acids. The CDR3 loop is CASSIGDVETDTQYF. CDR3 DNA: TGTGCCAGTAGTATAGGGGATGTGGAAACAGATACGCAGTATTTT.

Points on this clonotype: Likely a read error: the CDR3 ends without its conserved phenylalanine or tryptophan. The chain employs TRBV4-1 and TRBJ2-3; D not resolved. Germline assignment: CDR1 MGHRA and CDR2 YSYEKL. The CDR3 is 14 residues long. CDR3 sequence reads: CVSSQDLGSDTQYS. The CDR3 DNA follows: TGCGTCAGCAGCCAAGATCTGGGCTCAGATACGCAGTATTCT.

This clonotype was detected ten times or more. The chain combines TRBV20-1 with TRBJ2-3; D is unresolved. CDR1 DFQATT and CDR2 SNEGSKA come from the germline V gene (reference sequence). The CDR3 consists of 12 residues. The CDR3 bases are TGCAGAGCTCTCGCGGCTGGCAATACGCAGTATTTT. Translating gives CRALAAGNTQYF.